This passage covers 9 T cell receptor beta chains from one sample sequenced in a study of post-analysis software for immune sequencing data. Study results and caveats: When patients were compared with controls, about 5 TRBV segments were more frequent, TRBV5-6, TRBV5-1 and TRBV20-1 among them.

The antigens these receptors bind are not known. Each TCR beta cDNA library carried unique molecular identifiers. TCRdb processed the PCR reads anew with MiXCR; each CDR3 protein has one entry. The table shows approximately 660,000 distinct CDR3 sequences, with 55% to 60% occurring only once. Sequencing was carried out using blood. The source of these receptors is a girl aged 2-10 years with multiple sclerosis.

In this sample, this clonotype turned up a few times. The J gene is TRBJ2-1, the V gene TRBV5-5, with a weak D call TRBD2 (6 bases). The CDR3 extends over 16 amino acids. V was clipped by 1 base and J by 0 bases, with 11 bases between them. Germline-derived CDR1 and CDR2 are SGHKS and YYEKEE (reference sequence). The CDR3 DNA is TGTGCCAGCAGCTTGAATCGGGGGAGCTCCTACAATGAGCAGTTCTTC. This gives the protein CASSLNRGSSYNEQFF.

In this sample, this clonotype turned up once. V and J are TRBV29-1 and TRBJ2-1; 9 nucleotides match TRBD2. Germline assignment: CDR1 SQVTM and CDR2 ANQGSEA. The junction had 10 bases not matched to a gene; V was cut back by 4 bases and J by 9 bases. This CDR3 has 14 amino acids. The CDR3 nucleotides are TGCAGCGTTGCTAGTAGCGGGAGCAGGGGTGAGCAGTTCTTC. It encodes CSVASSGSRGEQFF.

As concerns this clonotype: The junction departs from the called germline gene at one end, perhaps through a read error. The chain is built from TRBV7-6 and TRBJ2-5, with 9 bases identical to TRBD2. Per the germline V gene, CDR1 is SGHVS and CDR2 is FNYEAQ. This CDR3 has 14 amino acids. The CDR3 is CASTLAGEGETQYF. DNA of the CDR3: TGTGCCAGCACCTTAGCGGGAGAGGGAGAGACCCAGTACTTC.

This chain uses TRBV10-3 with TRBJ1-4; 8 positions match TRBD1. J gave up 7 bases and V 3 bases, and 10 bases lay outside the gene matches. The CDR3 is 16 residues long. Per the germline V gene, CDR1 is ENHRY and CDR2 is SYGVKD. The CDR3 loop reads CAISDSQGANREKLFF. CDR3 DNA: TGTGCCATCAGTGATAGCCAGGGGGCGAATCGTGAAAAACTGTTTTTT.

This clonotype was seen only a few times. V is TRBV5-1 and J is TRBJ2-1, with TRBD2 as a possible D gene (6 bases). The V end was cut by 4 bases, the J end by 15 bases, with 20 bases between. CDR1 is SGHRS and CDR2 is YFSETQ in the germline V gene. The CDR3 extends over 13 amino acids. The CDR3 nucleotides read TGCGCCAGCAGCAAGTTGGCAGCGGAGGGCTTGTTCTTC. The encoded protein is CASSKLAAEGLFF.

Only a few counts were recorded for this clonotype. The gene calls are TRBV6-1 and TRBJ2-3; no firm D call. The V and J ends lost 1 base and 2 bases respectively, with 10 bases between them. CDR3 length: 15 residues. The germline V gene has CDR1 MNHNS and CDR2 SASEGT. In nucleotides, the CDR3 is TGTGCCAGCAGTGAAGTCTCATTTCCCACAGATACGCAGTATTTT. Translating gives CASSEVSFPTDTQYF.

The genes are TRBV7-2 and TRBJ2-7; perhaps D is TRBD1 or TRBD2 (5 bases each). Per germline, CDR1 SGHTA and CDR2 FQGNSA. Deletions cut 5 bases from V and 3 bases from J, with 14 bases between. CDR3 length: 14 amino acids. For the CDR3, the DNA is TGTGCCAGCAGCCTTAAGGGAGACAGCTACGAGCAGTACTTC. Residues: CASSLKGDSYEQYF. Full variable domain (remainder filled in from reference TRBV7-2 and TRBJ2-7): GAGVSQSPSNKVTEKGKDVELRCDPISGHTALYWYRQSLGQGLEFLIYFQGNSAPDKSGLPSDRFSAERTGGSVSTLTIQRTQQEDSAVYLCASSLKGDSYEQYFGPGTRLTVT.

The count of this clonotype is one. The CDR3 region has the DNA TGTGCCAGCAGTGACTCGGTACAGGGTGCCTACAATGAGCAGTTCTTC. Amino acids: CASSDSVQGAYNEQFF. J is TRBJ2-1 and V is TRBV6-4; weak D call: TRBD1 (6 bases). The germline V and J ends were trimmed by 0 bases and 2 bases, with 11 bases remaining between them. In germline, CDR1 is MRHNA, CDR2 SNTAGT. This CDR3 has 16 amino acids.

The J gene is TRBJ2-1, the V gene TRBV7-2; 8 bases map to TRBD2. J was trimmed by 8 bases and V by 4 bases; bases with no gene match: 7. The germline V gene encodes CDR1 SGHTA and CDR2 FQGNSA. The CDR3 extends over 14 amino acids. Here the CDR3 DNA reads TGTGCCAGCAGCTGGAGGACTAGCTCGGATGAGCAGTTCTTC. The encoded protein is CASSWRTSSDEQFF.